The entry below describes one T cell receptor beta chain. This specimen belongs to a study of T-cell reconstitution after alpha-beta-depleted transplantation in children. This CDR3 contains 14 residues. Trimming removed 3 bases from V and 5 bases from J, with 13 bases in between. The TCRbeta library incorporated unique molecular identifiers. TCRdb called the PCR reads again in MiXCR, with one record for every CDR3 protein. The sample consists of 130,000 or so distinct CDR3 sequences, about 9.5% of them appearing once. Sequenced material: PBMCs, mostly from graft donor cells, taken 180 days after TCRalphabeta/CD19-depleted stem cell transplant. This clonotype was sampled from a girl under three years old who had a stem cell transplant for combined immunodeficiency, so the T cells may come from the graft donor. The J gene is TRBJ2-5, the V gene TRBV12-3 or TRBV12-4, with D possibly being TRBD1 or TRBD2 (5 bases each). Here the CDR3 reads CASSFWGKWETQYF. The CDR3 DNA reads TGTGCCAGCAGTTTCTGGGGGAAATGGGAGACCCAGTACTTC.